This TCR beta chain originates from a study of Graves' ophthalmopathy and Graves' hyperthyroidism. The CDR3 covers 15 residues. V was trimmed by 5 bases and J by 8 bases, leaving 21 bases between them. Per the germline V gene, CDR1 is SEHNR and CDR2 is FQNEAQ (reference sequence). CDR3 regions of TCR beta were amplified from RNA transcripts. Second-round multiplex PCR came after a first-round RT-PCR that employed HTBI primers. Each CDR3 protein gets one entry after TCRdb re-called the multiplex PCR reads with MiXCR. The data contain around 600,000 distinct CDR3 sequences, roughly two fifths of them singletons. The PBMCs had their origin in roughly 9.8 ml of fresh peripheral blood. This clonotype has ten or more counts.

Specimen: peripheral blood. The gene calls are TRBV7-9 and TRBJ1-2; possibly TRBD1 for D (6 bases). This clonotype originated in an adult man with Graves' ophthalmopathy. CDR3 region: CASSLDLTGRGGYTF. CDR3 nucleotide sequence: TGTGCCAGCAGCCTCGACTTAACAGGGCGAGGCGGCTACACCTTC.